The 9 T cell receptor beta chains below all came from one sample that was sequenced in a study of radiotherapy plus CTLA-4 blockade in lung cancer. The data were produced by immunoSEQ multiplex PCR, yet TCRdb's version contains in-frame clones alone and is incomplete. The sample gives about 60,000 clones, around 83% of which show up once; less than 5% is in the top ten. Source: peripheral blood, taken from a patient treated with radiotherapy plus ipilimumab. The receptors derive from a human donor with non-small cell lung cancer who had a partial response to radiotherapy plus ipilimumab.

The rearrangement joins TRBV5-6 to TRBJ2-3; D ambiguous. V gave up 3 bases and J gave up 0 bases, with 14 bases separating them. The CDR3 contains 16 residues. CDR1 and CDR2 from the germline V gene are SGHDT and YYEEEE. The CDR3 DNA sequence: TGTGCCAGCAGCTCTCGTAAAGAAGCTAGCACAGATACGCAGTATTTT. Residues: CASSSRKEASTDTQYF.

The chain carries TRBV15 and TRBJ2-1; no reliable D call. From germline, CDR1 is LNHNV and CDR2 YYDKDF (reference sequence). V lost 5 bases and J lost 9, with 8 bases in between. The CDR3 is 11 residues long. The CDR3 loop is CATSLSSEQFF. DNA for the CDR3: TGTGCCACCAGCCTAAGTAGTGAGCAGTTCTTC.

This rearrangement joins TRBV7-7 to TRBJ2-3; 7 bases match TRBD2. This CDR3 comprises 16 residues. The trim removed 0 bases at V and 0 bases at J, leaving 3 bases unmatched. Per germline, CDR1 SSHAT and CDR2 FNYEAQ (reference sequence). The CDR3 reads CASSLAPGGSTDTQYF. CDR3 nucleotide sequence: TGTGCCAGCAGCTTAGCGCCGGGAGGTAGCACAGATACGCAGTATTTT. Combining the CDR3 with reference TRBV7-7 and TRBJ2-3 gives the whole variable domain GAGVSQSPRYKVTKRGQDVTLRCDPISSHATLYWYQQALGQGPEFLTYFNYEAQPDKSGLPSDRFSAERPEGSISTLTIQRTEQRDSAMYRCASSLAPGGSTDTQYFGPGTRLTVL.

The rearrangement links TRBV2 to TRBJ2-1; the match to TRBD2 covers 7 bases. The CDR3 loop spans 15 amino acids. Germline trimming cut 6 bases from V and 4 bases from J; bases unmatched to any gene: 9. The germline V gene has CDR1 SNHLY and CDR2 FYNNEI. CDR3: CASRGLLPGYNEQFF. The DNA for the CDR3 is TGTGCCAGCAGGGGACTACTACCAGGATACAATGAGCAGTTCTTC.

This chain connects TRBV5-1 to TRBJ2-5; 7 bases map to TRBD1. The CDR3 contains 15 residues. Germline V gene lookup returns CDR1 SGHRS and CDR2 YFSETQ. Trimming took 2 bases from V and 1 from J; bases not matched to a gene: 5. CDR3 DNA: TGCGCCAGCAGCTTTACAGGGGCAATCCAAGAGACCCAGTACTTC. Its translation is CASSFTGAIQETQYF.

CDR3 nucleotides: TGTGCCAGTAGTGGCGGCAGGGGAGCTAATGAAAAACTGTTTTTT. Translated, it gives CASSGGRGANEKLFF. The chain carries TRBV19 and TRBJ1-4, with TRBD1 as a possible D gene (6 bases). CDR1 LNHDA and CDR2 SQIVND come from the germline V gene (reference sequence). The CDR3 covers 15 residues. V was trimmed by 5 bases and J by 3 bases, leaving 13 bases between them. Combining the CDR3 with reference TRBV19 and TRBJ1-4 gives the whole variable domain DGGITQSPKYLFRKEGQNVTLSCEQNLNHDAMYWYRQDPGQGLRLIYYSQIVNDFQKGDIAEGYSVSREKKESFPLTVTSAQKNPTAFYLCASSGGRGANEKLFFGSGTQLSVL.

The sample holds a few counts of this clone. V is TRBV2 and J is TRBJ2-1; 8 nucleotides agree with TRBD2. CDR3 size: 15 residues. CDR1 and CDR2 (germline): SNHLY, FYNNEI. With 6 bases clipped from V and 5 bases from J, the junction kept 9 bases outside the gene matches. This CDR3 is CASRRIAGNDNEQFF. As DNA, the CDR3 is TGTGCCAGCAGACGAATAGCGGGAAATGACAATGAGCAGTTCTTC. The complete variable domain, with remaining parts taken from reference TRBV2 and TRBJ2-1, reads EPEVTQTPSHQVTQMGQEVILRCVPISNHLYFYWYRQILGQKVEFLVSFYNNEISEKSEIFDDQFSVERPDGSNFTLKIRSTKLEDSAMYFCASRRIAGNDNEQFFGPGTRLTVL.

The genes are TRBV5-1 and TRBJ2-5; no clear D gene. TRBJ2-7 matches the DNA end more closely, so the J call is doubtful. The length of the CDR3 is 11 residues. CDR1 is SGHRS and CDR2 is YFSETQ in the germline V gene. The chain's CDR3 is CASSSSYEQYF. CDR3 sequence (DNA): TGCGCCAGCAGCTCCTCCTACGAGCAGTACTTC.

This clone appeared a few times. The chain recombines TRBV28 with TRBJ2-6; 7 positions match TRBD1. J gave up 0 bases and V 5 bases, and 4 bases lay outside the gene matches. The germline V gene has CDR1 MDHEN and CDR2 SYDVKM. CDR3 length: 16 residues. The CDR3 loop is CASSRTGLSGANVLTF. CDR3 sequence (DNA): TGTGCCAGCAGTCGGACAGGCCTCTCTGGGGCCAACGTCCTGACTTTC.